The 14 T cell receptor beta chains presented below share a single source sample, sequenced in a study of cytomegalovirus exposure and HLA in healthy donors. Primers: 60 Vbeta forward and 13 Jbeta reverse. Profiled with immunoSEQ multiplex PCR; TCRdb holds only in-frame clones, not every one. The sample records about 160,000 clones, about 80% being singletons. The sequenced material came from PBMCs. These receptors were obtained from a man between 25 and 39 years old in good health and CMV-seropositive.

The J gene is TRBJ2-7, the V gene TRBV7-2; TRBD1 matches at 9 bases. With V trimmed by 5 bases and J by 2 bases, 4 bases remained unmatched. This CDR3 has 14 residues. The germline V gene has CDR1 SGHTA and CDR2 FQGNSA. The CDR3 sequence: CASSRQGVTYEQYF. In nucleotides, the CDR3 is TGTGCCAGCAGCCGACAGGGGGTTACCTACGAGCAGTACTTC.

This rearrangement joins TRBV7-8 to TRBJ1-5, with 8 bases identical to TRBD1. The V and J ends lost 6 bases and 2 bases, in that order; junction bases with no gene match: 6. CDR3 size: 15 residues. Germline V CDR1 and CDR2: SGHVS, FQNEAQ. The CDR3 protein is CASRYDRGGNQPQHF. In DNA, the CDR3 is TGTGCCAGCAGATATGACAGGGGAGGCAATCAGCCCCAGCATTTT.

The chain couples TRBV30 to TRBJ2-3; TRBD2 matches 11 bases. Germline CDR1 GTSNPN, CDR2 SVGIG (reference sequence). The CDR3 has 15 residues. V dropped 5 bases and J dropped 2; count of bases not matched to a gene: 6. CDR3 in amino acids: CAWRASGGYTDTQYF. The DNA for the CDR3 is TGTGCCTGGCGCGCTAGCGGGGGGTACACAGATACGCAGTATTTT.

This clone appeared a few times. V is TRBV7-9 and J is TRBJ2-5; perhaps TRBD2 as D (5 bases). The CDR3 extends over 15 amino acids. V was shortened by 0 bases and J by 7 bases, with 15 bases between the two germline ends. CDR1 SEHNR and CDR2 FQNEAQ come from the germline V gene (reference sequence). In DNA form, the CDR3 reads TGTGCCAGCAGCTTAGCCTTTGGGCTAGCCGTGACCCAGTACTTC. Protein: CASSLAFGLAVTQYF.

This clone occurred a few times. The V gene is TRBV14, the J gene TRBJ1-1; the D gene is possibly TRBD1 (5 bases). This CDR3 is 14 amino acids long. The germline V and J ends were trimmed by 5 bases and 1 base, with 11 bases remaining between them. CDR1 is SGHDN and CDR2 is FVKESK in the germline V gene. DNA for the CDR3: TGTGCCAGCAGCAAAAGGACAAAGAACACTGAAGCTTTCTTT. Residues: CASSKRTKNTEAFF.

This sequence joins TRBV9 and TRBJ1-6, with D maybe TRBD1 (6 bases). V gave up 0 bases and J gave up 9 bases, with 16 bases separating them. The length of the CDR3 is 16 residues. CDR1 and CDR2 from the germline V gene are SGDLS and YYNGEE. Here the CDR3 reads CASSVAWDTTVSPLHF. CDR3 nucleotide sequence: TGTGCCAGCAGCGTAGCATGGGACACTACGGTTTCACCCCTCCACTTT.

The V and J genes are TRBV6-5 and TRBJ1-2, with 7 bases lining up with TRBD1. Per germline, CDR1 MNHEY and CDR2 SVGAGI. CDR3 length: 15 residues. With V trimmed by 0 bases and J by 4 bases, 5 bases remained unmatched. CDR3 in amino acids: CASSYSGRGAYGYTF. In DNA form, the CDR3 reads TGTGCCAGCAGTTACTCTGGCAGGGGGGCCTATGGCTACACCTTC.

V is TRBV11-2 and J is TRBJ2-3, with 7 bases fitting TRBD2. The V segment lost 4 bases and the J segment 1 base; nucleotides outside the gene matches: 11. CDR3 length: 17 amino acids. Germline CDR1 reads SGHAT; CDR2 reads FQNNGV. The CDR3 nucleotides read TGTGCCAGCAGCTCATTATCAGGACTAGTGGGCACAGATACGCAGTATTTT. Amino acids: CASSSLSGLVGTDTQYF.

This clone appeared a few times. V and J are TRBV11-2 and TRBJ2-7; the match to TRBD2 covers 11 bases. Germline V gene data show CDR1 as SGHAT and CDR2 as FQNNGV. V was pared by 5 bases and J by 6 bases, with 6 bases of the junction left unmatched. The CDR3 spans 14 residues. The CDR3 DNA reads as TGTGCCAGCAGCCTTAGCGGGGGGGCTTCCGAGCAGTACTTC. Its protein is CASSLSGGASEQYF. Based on the CDR3 plus reference TRBV11-2 and TRBJ2-7, the full variable domain is EAGVAQSPRYKIIEKRQSVAFWCNPISGHATLYWYQQILGQGPKLLIQFQNNGVVDDSQLPKDRFSAERLKGVDSTLKIQPAKLEDSAVYLCASSLSGGASEQYFGPGTRLTVT.

The chain has TRBV7-2 and TRBJ2-1; 9 bases fit TRBD2. CDR1 is SGHTA, CDR2 FQGNSA, per germline. The ends lost 7 bases at V and 3 bases at J; junction bases unmatched: 7. This CDR3 has 15 residues. This CDR3 is CASTRSGGIYNEQFF. The CDR3, as DNA: TGTGCCAGCACCCGGAGCGGGGGGATCTACAATGAGCAGTTCTTC.

The chain has TRBV5-1 and TRBJ2-3, with a possible D match to TRBD1 (6 bases). V gave up 0 bases and J gave up 3 bases, with 14 bases separating them. The CDR3 covers 16 residues. CDR1 and CDR2 from the germline V gene are SGHRS and YFSETQ. The CDR3 protein is CASSLGGHSSTDTQYF. The CDR3 nucleotides are TGCGCCAGCAGCTTGGGGGGACACTCCAGTACAGATACGCAGTATTTT.

This chain uses TRBV5-4 with TRBJ1-4; TRBD1 might be the D (5 bases). V was shortened by 0 bases and J by 8 bases, with 14 bases between the two germline ends. The CDR3 has 15 amino acids. The germline V gene has CDR1 SGHNT and CDR2 YYREEE (reference sequence). CDR3 nucleotides: TGTGCCAGCAGCTTGGCCGGAGGGGAGGGCGAAAAACTGTTTTTT. Protein: CASSLAGGEGEKLFF.

This rearrangement joins TRBV5-4 to TRBJ1-1; D is unclear. The CDR3 loop spans 15 amino acids. V was trimmed by 0 bases and J by 4 bases, leaving 13 bases between them. CDR1 and CDR2 (germline): SGHNT, YYREEE (reference sequence). The CDR3 DNA reads as TGTGCCAGCAGCTTGGTTGGGGTCGAGGGCACTGAAGCTTTCTTT. Protein sequence: CASSLVGVEGTEAFF.

V gene TRBV7-2 combines with J gene TRBJ2-6; D remains ambiguous. This CDR3 is 14 amino acids long. Germline loops: CDR1 SGHTA, CDR2 FQGNSA. V dropped 7 bases and J dropped 4 bases, with 11 bases sitting between them. Written as DNA, the CDR3 is TGTGCCAGCATCCGGGTCGAAGGGGCCAACGTCCTGACTTTC. Amino acids: CASIRVEGANVLTF.